Listed here are 25 T cell receptor beta chains from one sample, sequenced in a study of cytomegalovirus exposure and HLA in healthy donors. The PCR employed 60 Vbeta primers together with 13 Jbeta primers. Assay used: immunoSEQ multiplex PCR; TCRdb lists only in-frame clones, some missing. The sample has about 100,000 clones; roughly 82% are singletons. Sequenced: PBMCs. Every receptor here comes from a man aged 25-45 years in good health and CMV-seropositive.

The J gene is TRBJ2-1, the V gene TRBV6-4; 14 bases fit TRBD2. CDR1 MRHNA and CDR2 SNTAGT come from the germline V gene. Trimming took 3 bases from V and 0 from J; bases not matched to a gene: 1. The CDR3 totals 17 residues. The CDR3 DNA sequence: TGTGCCAGCAGTGAGACTAGCGGGGGGGCCTCCTACAATGAGCAGTTCTTC. Its translation: CASSETSGGASYNEQFF.

This chain uses TRBV6-1 with TRBJ1-4; D not resolved. The V end was cut by 11 bases, the J end by 8 bases, with 18 bases between. Looked up from germline, CDR1 is MNHNS and CDR2 is SASEGT. The CDR3 has 13 residues. The chain's CDR3 is CAAREGSSEKLFF. In nucleotides, the CDR3 is TGTGCCGCTCGGGAGGGTTCATCGGAAAAACTGTTTTTT.

This clone was recorded only once. The CDR3 nucleotides are TGTGCCAGCAGTCACCGGGACAGCTCCGGGGAGCTGTTTTTT. It encodes CASSHRDSSGELFF. V is TRBV6-5 and J is TRBJ2-2, with 7 bases aligning to TRBD1. The trim removed 5 bases at V and 6 bases at J, leaving 6 bases unmatched. Looked up from germline, CDR1 is MNHEY and CDR2 is SVGAGI. The CDR3 spans 14 residues.

The chain has TRBV27 and TRBJ1-2; 9 nucleotides align to TRBD1. Unmatched junction bases numbered 11, after V lost 6 bases and J lost 3 bases. The CDR3 consists of 16 residues. The germline V gene encodes CDR1 MNHEY and CDR2 SMNVEV (reference sequence). DNA of the CDR3: TGTGCCAGCAGCCCCTTTAGGACAGGGGTTTACTATGGCTACACCTTC. Its protein product is CASSPFRTGVYYGYTF.

The chain couples TRBV6-1 to TRBJ1-5, with 12 positions matching TRBD1. V shed 1 base and J 7 bases; nucleotides not matched to a gene: 5. The V gene's germline CDR1 is MNHNS and CDR2 SASEGT. The CDR3 runs to 16 residues. CDR3: CASSEGWDRGRQPQHF. The CDR3 DNA follows: TGTGCCAGCAGTGAAGGGTGGGACAGGGGGCGACAGCCCCAGCATTTT.

The V call is TRBV15, the J call TRBJ2-2; D remains ambiguous. Trimming stripped 0 bases from V and 7 bases from J, with 6 bases between. The CDR3 is made up of 13 amino acids. The germline V gene encodes CDR1 LNHNV and CDR2 YYDKDF (reference sequence). Here the CDR3 DNA reads TGTGCCACCAGCAGAGATCGCGGCGGGGAGCTGTTTTTT. Protein product: CATSRDRGGELFF.

CDR3 residues: CASSKSEVSVAEAFF. In nucleotides, the CDR3 is TGTGCCAGTAGTAAGTCCGAGGTTTCGGTGGCTGAAGCTTTCTTT. The rearrangement uses TRBV19 and TRBJ1-1; D is unresolved. The V gene's germline CDR1 is LNHDA and CDR2 SQIVND (reference sequence). The V end was cut by 4 bases, the J end by 6 bases, with 18 bases between. The CDR3 covers 15 residues.

The chain is built from TRBV5-6 and TRBJ2-6; tentative D call: TRBD1 (5 bases). The V end lost 0 bases, the J end lost 2 bases, and 9 bases lay between the germline ends. The length of the CDR3 is 16 residues. CDR1 and CDR2 from the germline V gene are SGHDT and YYEEEE. CDR3 loop: CASSLAARAGANVLTF. The CDR3 coding sequence is TGTGCCAGCAGCTTGGCCGCCAGGGCTGGGGCCAACGTCCTGACTTTC.

The V call is TRBV18, the J call TRBJ2-7; TRBD2 matches 11 bases. Trimming at V came to 3 bases and at J to 7 bases, leaving 5 bases not matched to a gene. Germline CDR1 and CDR2: KGHSH and LQKENI. This CDR3 has 14 amino acids. The CDR3 sequence is CASSPPGLAEEQYF. CDR3 DNA sequence: TGTGCCAGCTCACCCCCGGGACTAGCGGAGGAGCAGTACTTC.

The genes are TRBV25-1 and TRBJ2-7; no clear D. The CDR3 is 13 residues long. Deletions cut 7 bases from V and 3 bases from J, with 13 bases between. Germline values: CDR1 MGHDK, CDR2 SYGVNS. CDR3 loop: CASISEEGYEQYF. CDR3 in DNA: TGTGCCAGCATTTCCGAGGAAGGCTACGAGCAGTACTTC.

The chain has TRBV10-3 and TRBJ1-6; D might be TRBD1 (5 bases). Trimming shortened V by 6 bases and J by 9 bases, and 12 bases separated the two germline ends. The CDR3 loop spans 13 amino acids. Germline CDR1 and CDR2: ENHRY and SYGVKD. For the CDR3, the DNA is TGTGCCATCAGCGCCACGGGGGGTTCACCCCTCCACTTT. Residues: CAISATGGSPLHF.

V is TRBV7-9 and J is TRBJ1-2; D is unresolved. The CDR3 is made up of 14 amino acids. V dropped 5 bases and J dropped 8 bases, with 18 bases sitting between them. Germline lookup yields CDR1 SEHNR and CDR2 FQNEAQ (reference sequence). CDR3 DNA: TGTGCCAGCAGCAGTCTTGCGGCCTTCGGGGGCTACACCTTC. As protein: CASSSLAAFGGYTF.

The V gene is TRBV30, the J gene TRBJ2-3; no clear D gene. V was cut by 2 bases and J by 5 bases, with 5 bases left in between. The length of the CDR3 is 11 residues. The germline V gene has CDR1 GTSNPN and CDR2 SVGIG (reference sequence). In DNA form, the CDR3 reads TGTGCCTGGAGTCGTAAAGATACGCAGTATTTT. Its translation is CAWSRKDTQYF.

This clone appeared once. The chain recombines TRBV4-1 with TRBJ2-1; the match to TRBD2 covers 10 bases. CDR1 and CDR2 from the germline V gene are MGHRA and YSYEKL. This CDR3 is 17 amino acids long. V was clipped by 1 base and J by 2 bases; unmatched bases: 5. This CDR3 reads CASSQGPAGGPYNEQFF. Written as DNA, the CDR3 is TGCGCCAGCAGCCAAGGGCCAGCGGGGGGGCCCTACAATGAGCAGTTCTTC.

The V call is TRBV15, the J call TRBJ2-3, with D unclear. Trimming removed 0 bases from V and 4 bases from J, with 11 bases in between. This CDR3 comprises 15 residues. CDR1 is LNHNV, CDR2 YYDKDF, per germline (reference sequence). The CDR3 reads CATSRDVKAPDTQYF. CDR3 DNA sequence: TGTGCCACCAGCAGAGATGTAAAAGCTCCAGATACGCAGTATTTT.

This chain connects TRBV12-5 to TRBJ1-4; tentative D call: TRBD1 (5 bases). Germline assignment: CDR1 LGHNT and CDR2 FRNRAP. Trimming cost V 6 bases and J 2 bases, with 10 bases left between them. This CDR3 has 14 amino acids. Here the CDR3 reads CASGLQGTNEKLFF. Written as DNA, the CDR3 is TGTGCTAGTGGCCTTCAGGGCACTAATGAAAAACTGTTTTTT.

The chain couples TRBV19 to TRBJ2-7, with D hard to call. Trimming removed 5 bases at V and 2 bases at J, with 10 bases between. The CDR3 is made up of 13 amino acids. Germline CDR1 is LNHDA and CDR2 is SQIVND (reference sequence). This chain's CDR3 is CASSYTSTYEQYF. In DNA form, the CDR3 reads TGTGCCAGTAGTTATACATCAACCTACGAGCAGTACTTC. The variable domain in full, with the rest retrieved from reference TRBV19 and TRBJ2-7, is DGGITQSPKYLFRKEGQNVTLSCEQNLNHDAMYWYRQDPGQGLRLIYYSQIVNDFQKGDIAEGYSVSREKKESFPLTVTSAQKNPTAFYLCASSYTSTYEQYFGPGTRLTVT.

This chain uses TRBV7-8 with TRBJ2-3, with 8 bases that match TRBD2. The germline V gene has CDR1 SGHVS and CDR2 FQNEAQ. This CDR3 has 14 amino acids. J gave up 4 bases and V 6 bases, and 6 bases lay outside the gene matches. CDR3 coding DNA: TGTGCCAGCAGTCGGGGGGGCTGGGCAGATACGCAGTATTTT. It encodes CASSRGGWADTQYF.

This clone was counted between two and nine times. This chain connects TRBV9 to TRBJ2-2; D is uncertain. The CDR3 is 14 amino acids. Germline V CDR1 and CDR2: SGDLS, YYNGEE. Trimming left V 0 bases short and J 6 bases short, with 9 bases between. CDR3 sequence (DNA): TGTGCCAGCAGCGTAGGAGGTAGGCCCGGGGAGCTGTTTTTT. Encoded protein: CASSVGGRPGELFF. The full variable domain, completed using reference TRBV9 and TRBJ2-2, is DSGVTQTPKHLITATGQRVTLRCSPRSGDLSVYWYQQSLDQGLQFLIQYYNGEERAKGNILERFSAQQFPDLHSELNLSSLELGDSALYFCASSVGGRPGELFFGEGSRLTVL.

This chain connects TRBV6-5 to TRBJ2-5, with 11 bases aligning to TRBD2. CDR1 and CDR2 from the germline V gene are MNHEY and SVGAGI. J was trimmed by 4 bases and V by 4 bases; bases with no gene match: 8. The CDR3 is made up of 16 amino acids. This CDR3 is CASSSRSGGVRETQYF. In DNA, the CDR3 is TGTGCCAGCAGTTCACGTAGCGGGGGGGTAAGAGAGACCCAGTACTTC.

The rearrangement links TRBV7-7 to TRBJ2-3, with D uncertain. The CDR3 runs 14 residues. Trimming left V 5 bases short and J 4 bases short, with 13 bases between. Germline values: CDR1 SSHAT, CDR2 FNYEAQ (reference sequence). In DNA form, the CDR3 reads TGTGCCAGCAGCCCCGACTTGATGGCAGATACGCAGTATTTT. Protein product: CASSPDLMADTQYF.

V usage is TRBV13 and J usage is TRBJ1-6; D gene unclear. CDR3 length: 15 residues. V was cut by 0 bases and J by 7 bases, with 10 bases left in between. The germline V gene has CDR1 PRHDT and CDR2 FYEKMQ (reference sequence). CDR3 in DNA: TGTGCCAGCAGCTTAGGAAAGATAGAGAATTCACCCCTCCACTTT. Its translation: CASSLGKIENSPLHF.

The chain joins TRBV6-4 to TRBJ1-5; D unresolved. CDR3 length equals 14 residues. Germline-derived CDR1 and CDR2 are MRHNA and SNTAGT. With 0 bases removed from V and 0 bases from J, the gap between germline ends came to 3 bases. The CDR3 loop is CASSDSASNQPQHF. The CDR3 coding sequence is TGTGCCAGCAGTGACTCGGCTAGCAATCAGCCCCAGCATTTT.

This chain joins TRBV5-1 and TRBJ2-1; the D gene is possibly TRBD2 (6 bases). The CDR3 runs 14 residues. V was clipped by 0 bases and J by 5 bases, with 9 bases between them. Germline assignment: CDR1 SGHRS and CDR2 YFSETQ. CDR3 sequence (DNA): TGCGCCAGCAGCTTGGTAGCGGCGGACAATGAGCAGTTCTTC. Its translation: CASSLVAADNEQFF.

This clone was seen once. V usage is TRBV29-1 and J usage is TRBJ1-2, with D maybe TRBD1 (5 bases). The CDR3 runs 13 residues. Germline assignment: CDR1 SQVTM and CDR2 ANQGSEA. Trimming took off 4 bases at V and 2 bases at J, with 11 bases between the two ends. CDR3 DNA: TGCAGCGTTGGCCTCAGGGAAAACTATGGCTACACCTTC. It encodes CSVGLRENYGYTF.